This T cell receptor (beta chain) emerged from a study of blood T cell repertoires in COVID-19. About the study: In each case, the material was cDNA or gDNA derived from T cells, B-cell-depleted T cells, or PBMCs.

The study drew participants aged roughly 18 to 89 years from 20 to 30 US areas. Among Cohort 3 donors, those recovered had two negative PCRs, clearance, or symptom resolution. The CDR3 has 13 residues. Germline CDR1 LGHNT, CDR2 FRNRAP. The junction had 2 bases not matched to a gene; V was cut back by 4 bases and J by 6 bases. TCRdb's copy holds only in-frame clones and misses some; the assay was immunoSEQ multiplex PCR. In the table there are about 260,000 clones, 85% to 90% of which are singletons. The V and J genes are TRBV12-5 and TRBJ2-1; 8 positions match TRBD1. The sequence was obtained from a young woman who had recovered from COVID-19. Sequencing used PBMCs or T cells enriched from blood (not recorded which). CDR3 sequence (DNA): TGTGCTAGTGGTTACGGACAGGGCAATGAGCAGTTCTTC. This encodes CASGYGQGNEQFF.